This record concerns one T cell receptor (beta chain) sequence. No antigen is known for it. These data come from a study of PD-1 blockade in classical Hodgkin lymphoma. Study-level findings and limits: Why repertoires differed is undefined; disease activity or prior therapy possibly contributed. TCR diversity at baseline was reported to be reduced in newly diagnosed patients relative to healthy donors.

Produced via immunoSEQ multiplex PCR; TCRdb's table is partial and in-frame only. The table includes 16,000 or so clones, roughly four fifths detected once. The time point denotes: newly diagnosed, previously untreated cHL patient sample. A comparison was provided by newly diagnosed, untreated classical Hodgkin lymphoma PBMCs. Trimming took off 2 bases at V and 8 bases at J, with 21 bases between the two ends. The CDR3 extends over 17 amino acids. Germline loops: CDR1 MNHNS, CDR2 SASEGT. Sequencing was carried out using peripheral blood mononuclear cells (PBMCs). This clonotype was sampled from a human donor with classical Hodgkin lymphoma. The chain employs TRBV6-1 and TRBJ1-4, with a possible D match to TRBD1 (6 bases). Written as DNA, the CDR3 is TGTGCCAGCAGTGAATTGGCTATAGGGGGTAGGAGCGAAAAACTGTTTTTT. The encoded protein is CASSELAIGGRSEKLFF.